Below, one TCR beta chain is given with its context. Data came from immunoSEQ multiplex PCR; TCRdb stores just in-frame clones and leaves some out. The profile covers 100,000 to 150,000 clones, with 60% to 80% appearing a single time and less than 6.5% taken by the ten largest. The CDR3 is 15 amino acids. Trimming took off 1 base at V and 0 bases at J, with 6 bases between the two ends. Germline CDR1 is LNHNV and CDR2 is YYDKDF (reference sequence). The sample is drawn from a study of blood T cell repertoires in COVID-19. In the study overall: From T cells, B-cell-depleted T cells, or PBMCs came the material, which was cDNA or gDNA.

This sequence joins TRBV15 and TRBJ1-4; D is unresolved. Sequencing was performed on peripheral blood. The clonotype originates from a man in his sixties with acute or convalescent COVID-19. This CDR3 reads CATSRALTTNEKLFF. The CDR3 DNA is TGTGCCACCAGCAGAGCCCTTACAACTAATGAAAAACTGTTTTTT.